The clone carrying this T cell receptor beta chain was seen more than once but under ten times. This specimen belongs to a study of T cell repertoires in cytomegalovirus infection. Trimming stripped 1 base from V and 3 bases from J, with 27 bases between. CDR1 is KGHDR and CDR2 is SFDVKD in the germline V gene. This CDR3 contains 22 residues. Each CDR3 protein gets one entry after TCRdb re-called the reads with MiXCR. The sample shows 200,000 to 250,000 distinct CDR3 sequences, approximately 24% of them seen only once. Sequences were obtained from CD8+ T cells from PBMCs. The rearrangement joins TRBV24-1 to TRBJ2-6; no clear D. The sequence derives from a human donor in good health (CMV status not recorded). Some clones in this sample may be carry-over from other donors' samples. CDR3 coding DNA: TGTGCCACCAGTGATTTTTCTTTTGGTGCAGTCAAGGATTCCCATGGGGCCAACGTCCTGACTTTC. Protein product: CATSDFSFGAVKDSHGANVLTF.